The following is a T cell receptor beta chain sequence with its context. Its target is unknown. From germline, CDR1 is SGHDN and CDR2 FVKESK. V lost 4 bases, J lost 5 bases, and 21 bases lay in between. The CDR3 is 17 residues long. This record belongs to a study of STAT5B mutations in CD4+ large granular lymphocyte leukemia. Study conclusions and caveats: No patients shared main leukemic clonotypes, though 20% to 25% appeared at low frequency elsewhere.

The assay was immunoSEQ multiplex PCR, and TCRdb's table has in-frame clones only and misses some. The sample lists 25,000 to 35,000 clones, 65% to 75% occurring once. The J gene is TRBJ2-1, the V gene TRBV14; TRBD2 is a possible D gene (5 bases). Sequenced sample: CD4+ T cells from blood buffy coats. The TCR comes from a human donor in good health. The chain's CDR3 is CASSPRTGNHPHNEQFF. The CDR3 DNA reads TGTGCCAGCAGCCCTCGGACCGGGAACCACCCTCACAATGAGCAGTTCTTC. Using reference TRBV14 and TRBJ2-1 for the parts outside the CDR3, the full variable domain is EAGVTQFPSHSVIEKGQTVTLRCDPISGHDNLYWYRRVMGKEIKFLLHFVKESKQDESGMPNNRFLAERTGGTYSTLKVQPAELEDSGVYFCASSPRTGNHPHNEQFFGPGTRLTVL.